These 15 T cell receptor beta chains were all obtained from the same sample, sequenced in a study of blood T cell repertoires in COVID-19. Sequenced by immunoSEQ multiplex PCR; TCRdb stores in-frame clones only, minus some. The sample holds 320,000 or so clones; approximately 88% are singletons and the top ten take roughly 5.2%. Sequenced sample: PBMCs or T cells enriched from blood (not recorded which). All receptors derive from a man between 60 and 75 years old who had recovered from COVID-19.

In the case of this clone: Other DNA sequences in the same sample also yield this CDR3. Written as DNA, the CDR3 is TGTGCCAGCAGGCGGACAGGCGGTGGCTACACCTTC. It specifies CASRRTGGGYTF. This chain uses TRBV28 with TRBJ1-2; 7 bases line up with TRBD1. J lost 7 bases, V lost 6 bases, and 5 bases had no gene match. The CDR3 has 12 residues. Germline loops: CDR1 MDHEN, CDR2 SYDVKM.

This chain links TRBV5-1 with TRBJ2-3; 10 bases map to TRBD1. This CDR3 region has 13 residues. Germline CDR1 SGHRS, CDR2 YFSETQ. V lost 6 bases to trimming and J lost 7 bases; unmatched junction nucleotides: 5. DNA of the CDR3: TGCGCCAGCATGGGGACAGGGGCCAATACGCAGTATTTT. It specifies CASMGTGANTQYF.

V and J are TRBV27 and TRBJ2-7; 7 bases align to TRBD2. This CDR3 has 12 residues. In germline, CDR1 is MNHEY, CDR2 SMNVEV (reference sequence). V shed 3 bases and J 7 bases; nucleotides not matched to a gene: 3. CDR3 nucleotide sequence: TGTGCCAGCAGTTTGGGGGGGAAAGAGCAGTACTTC. Its protein product is CASSLGGKEQYF.

The chain is built from TRBV3-1 (or the pseudogene TRBV3-2) and TRBJ2-5, with 7 bases identical to TRBD1. V lost 4 bases and J lost 2; bases outside the gene matches: 16. This CDR3 comprises 18 residues. Germline V gene data show CDR1 as LGHDT and CDR2 as YNNKEL (reference sequence). CDR3 region: CASSPGQSPAWKQETQYF. As DNA, the CDR3 is TGTGCCAGCAGCCCGGGACAGTCTCCAGCCTGGAAACAAGAGACCCAGTACTTC.

The V call is TRBV5-4, the J call TRBJ2-4; TRBD2 matches 8 bases. Per germline, CDR1 SGHNT and CDR2 YYREEE (reference sequence). This CDR3 contains 15 residues. With 9 bases clipped from V and 2 bases from J, the junction kept 10 bases outside the gene matches. CDR3: CATFYGGGTKNIQYF. The CDR3 bases are TGTGCCACCTTCTACGGGGGGGGAACCAAAAACATTCAGTACTTC.

This sequence joins TRBV28 and TRBJ2-7, with TRBD2 identical over 9 bases. In germline, CDR1 is MDHEN, CDR2 SYDVKM. The CDR3 is 14 residues long. V was pared by 2 bases and J by 3 bases, with 2 bases of the junction left unmatched. CDR3: CASSLLAGFYEQYF. The CDR3 DNA reads as TGTGCCAGCAGTTTACTAGCGGGGTTCTACGAGCAGTACTTC.

The chain combines TRBV27 with TRBJ1-1, with TRBD1 matching over 8 bases. With 5 bases clipped from V and 4 bases from J, the junction kept 6 bases outside the gene matches. Germline CDR1 MNHEY, CDR2 SMNVEV (reference sequence). The CDR3 runs to 14 residues. CDR3 bases: TGTGCCAGCAGTGCACAGGGGGAGAGCACTGAAGCTTTCTTT. Translating gives CASSAQGESTEAFF.

The table lists this clone with a count of one. The chain joins TRBV6-2 or TRBV6-3 to TRBJ2-7, with TRBD2 matching over 10 bases. Germline-derived CDR1 and CDR2 are MNHEY and SVGEGT. Trimming took 5 bases from V and 3 from J; bases not matched to a gene: 7. This CDR3 is built from 15 residues. The CDR3: CASSRTSGGYYEQYF. The DNA for the CDR3 is TGTGCCAGCAGTAGGACTAGCGGAGGATACTACGAGCAGTACTTC.

A few counts support this clone. V usage is TRBV10-1 and J usage is TRBJ1-2; TRBD1 is a possible D gene (5 bases). Germline V gene sequence: CDR1 WNHNN, CDR2 SYGVQD (reference sequence). V shed 4 bases and J shed 9 bases, with 18 bases lying between them. The CDR3 is made up of 14 amino acids. CDR3 protein: CASSAGNSEGSYTF. CDR3 DNA: TGCGCCAGCAGTGCAGGGAACAGTGAAGGGAGCTACACCTTC.

The chain combines TRBV7-2 with TRBJ2-5; D possibly corresponds to TRBD2 (5 bases). This CDR3 comprises 13 residues. Deletions cut 2 bases from V and 5 bases from J, with 9 bases between. The germline gives CDR1 SGHTA, CDR2 FQGNSA. The CDR3 DNA reads TGTGCCAGCAGCTTATCTAGAGGGGAGACCCAGTACTTC. Translated: CASSLSRGETQYF.

The genes are TRBV5-6 and TRBJ1-2, with D possibly TRBD1 on 6 matching bases. Germline V gives CDR1 SGHDT, CDR2 YYEEEE. The CDR3 totals 15 residues. The V gene lost 3 bases and the J gene lost 8 bases, with 20 bases spanning the gap. The CDR3 is CASSYSLGRGLGYTF. The CDR3, as DNA: TGTGCCAGCAGCTACTCCCTAGGCAGGGGCTTGGGCTACACCTTC.

In nucleotides, the CDR3 is TGTGCCAGCTCGACAGGTAACTCCTACGAGCAGTACTTC. Amino acids: CASSTGNSYEQYF. V and J are TRBV18 and TRBJ2-7; perhaps TRBD1 as D (6 bases). Germline CDR1 is KGHSH and CDR2 is LQKENI. The CDR3 is 13 residues long. The V and J ends lost 6 bases and 0 bases respectively, with 9 bases between them.

V gene TRBV11-1 combines with J gene TRBJ2-3; TRBD2 might be the D (5 bases). There are 13 residues in the CDR3. V lost 6 bases and J 6 bases, leaving 13 bases between the germline ends. Germline lookup yields CDR1 SGHAT and CDR2 FQDESV (reference sequence). The CDR3 region has the DNA TGTGCCAGCAGACTTACAGCGGCGGATACGCAGTATTTT. This codes for CASRLTAADTQYF.

J is TRBJ2-1 and V is TRBV18; 11 bases align to TRBD2. The CDR3 length is 15 residues. Looked up from germline, CDR1 is KGHSH and CDR2 is LQKENI. V trimming: 6 bases; J trimming: 4 bases; junction bases outside the gene matches: 5. CDR3 residues: CASSLRTSGYNEQFF. The CDR3 DNA follows: TGTGCCAGCTCCCTACGGACTAGCGGGTACAATGAGCAGTTCTTC.

The chain recombines TRBV29-1 with TRBJ2-3, with D tentatively TRBD1 (6 bases). Trimming left V 8 bases short and J 3 bases short, with 15 bases between. Germline lookup yields CDR1 SQVTM and CDR2 ANQGSEA. The CDR3 spans 13 residues. As DNA, the CDR3 is TGCAGCACAACAGGACAGTGGACAGATACGCAGTATTTT. It translates to CSTTGQWTDTQYF.